These 11 T cell receptor beta chains share one sample of origin, sequenced in a study of T cell responses to AZD1222 COVID-19 vaccine. The table came from immunoSEQ multiplex PCR; TCRdb's copy has only in-frame clones and leaves some out. This table holds some 96,000 clones, about 85% found once. Specimen: peripheral blood, collected on day 0 of AZD1222 vaccination. The source is an adult in good health.

This clone was observed once. This chain joins TRBV10-2 and TRBJ2-7; the match to TRBD2 covers 8 bases. The CDR3 is 16 residues long. V trimming: 2 bases; J trimming: 6 bases; junction bases outside the gene matches: 12. Germline V gene sequence: CDR1 WSHSY, CDR2 SAAADI. CDR3 DNA sequence: TGCGCCAGCAGTGAGAGGGCAGCGGGAGCAGCTTTCGAGCAGTACTTC. Its translation is CASSERAAGAAFEQYF.

This sequence joins TRBV7-9 and TRBJ2-4; D could derive from TRBD1 or TRBD2 (5 bases each). The V end lost 3 bases, the J end lost 0 bases, and 9 bases lay between the germline ends. Germline V gene sequence: CDR1 SEHNR, CDR2 FQNEAQ (reference sequence). This CDR3 has 15 residues. This CDR3 is CASSLRGLAKNIQYF. The CDR3 DNA follows: TGTGCCAGCAGCTTGAGGGGCCTAGCCAAAAACATTCAGTACTTC.

This clone was detected a few times. This sequence joins TRBV27 and TRBJ1-4, with D possibly matching TRBD1 (6 bases). The ends were cut back, 6 bases at V and 4 bases at J, with 33 bases in the middle. The CDR3 spans 21 residues. Germline V CDR1 and CDR2: MNHEY, SMNVEV (reference sequence). The CDR3 loop reads CASSRRGDNQNRGSGNEKLFF. The CDR3 DNA reads as TGTGCCAGCAGCCGAAGGGGGGACAACCAAAACCGGGGCAGTGGTAATGAAAAACTGTTTTTT.

This clone was observed a single time. The chain joins TRBV11-3 to TRBJ2-2; 10 nucleotides match TRBD2. Germline loops: CDR1 SGHNT, CDR2 YENEEA. The CDR3 contains 17 residues. The V segment lost 3 bases and the J segment 1 base; nucleotides outside the gene matches: 5. Here the CDR3 DNA reads TGTGCCAGCAGCTTTTTTAGCGGGAGGATGAACACCGGGGAGCTGTTTTTT. This translates into CASSFFSGRMNTGELFF. Together with reference TRBV11-3 and TRBJ2-2, the CDR3 gives the full variable domain: EAGVVQSPRYKIIEKKQPVAFWCNPISGHNTLYWYLQNLGQGPELLIRYENEEAVDDSQLPKDRFSAERLKGVDSTLKIQPAELGDSAVYLCASSFFSGRMNTGELFFGEGSRLTVL.

The chain couples TRBV24-1 to TRBJ1-1; maybe TRBD1 (6 bases). Germline V gives CDR1 KGHDR, CDR2 SFDVKD. CDR3 length: 15 amino acids. Trimming took 12 bases from V and 0 from J, leaving 19 bases between them. The CDR3 coding sequence is TGTGCCCAGATGGGGGGGGCGGCCATGAACACTGAAGCTTTCTTT. As protein: CAQMGGAAMNTEAFF.

This chain links TRBV7-2 with TRBJ2-3; no clear D. Germline assignment: CDR1 SGHTA and CDR2 FQGNSA. The CDR3 totals 16 residues. Trimming left V 1 base short and J 1 base short, with 12 bases between. The CDR3 nucleotides read TGTGCCAGCAGCTTAGAAATGGGCAGGCGCACAGATACGCAGTATTTT. It translates to CASSLEMGRRTDTQYF.

V gene TRBV3-1 (or the pseudogene TRBV3-2) combines with J gene TRBJ2-5; D is unresolved. Trimming removed 1 base at V and 5 bases at J, with 8 bases between. Looked up from germline, CDR1 is LGHDT and CDR2 is YNNKEL (reference sequence). The length of the CDR3 is 13 residues. The CDR3 DNA sequence: TGTGCCAGCAGCCAAGTCCCCCAGGAGACCCAGTACTTC. Translating it yields CASSQVPQETQYF.

The chain uses TRBV6-1 and TRBJ1-1, with D tentatively TRBD1 (6 bases). Trimming removed 3 bases from V and 6 bases from J, with 11 bases in between. This CDR3 spans 13 amino acids. In germline, CDR1 is MNHNS, CDR2 SASEGT. CDR3 coding DNA: TGTGCCAGCAGTGACAGGGGTAGGGCTGAAGCTTTCTTT. Translating it yields CASSDRGRAEAFF.

On this clone itself: Other DNA sequences from this sample encode an identical CDR3 as well. The chain joins TRBV7-9 to TRBJ2-5; D not resolved. V lost 0 bases and J 2 bases, leaving 1 base between the germline ends. Germline CDR1 SEHNR, CDR2 FQNEAQ (reference sequence). The CDR3 loop spans 12 amino acids. CDR3 region: CASSLAQETQYF. The CDR3 coding sequence is TGTGCCAGCAGCTTAGCACAAGAGACCCAGTACTTC.

The J gene is TRBJ1-1, the V gene TRBV29-1; D is undetermined. The CDR3 is 14 residues long. The V gene lost 4 bases and the J gene lost 2 bases, with 14 bases spanning the gap. From germline, CDR1 is SQVTM and CDR2 ANQGSEA. This CDR3 reads CSVGKGALNTEAFF. The CDR3, as DNA: TGCAGCGTTGGAAAGGGAGCGCTAAACACTGAAGCTTTCTTT.

The chain uses TRBV6-2 or TRBV6-3 and TRBJ2-7, with unresolved D. V lost 0 bases and J 7 bases, leaving 7 bases between the germline ends. CDR1 is MNHEY, CDR2 SVGEGT, per germline. The CDR3 spans 12 residues. The CDR3 reads CASSYSSREQYF. The CDR3 DNA reads as TGTGCCAGCAGTTACTCGAGCCGTGAGCAGTACTTC.